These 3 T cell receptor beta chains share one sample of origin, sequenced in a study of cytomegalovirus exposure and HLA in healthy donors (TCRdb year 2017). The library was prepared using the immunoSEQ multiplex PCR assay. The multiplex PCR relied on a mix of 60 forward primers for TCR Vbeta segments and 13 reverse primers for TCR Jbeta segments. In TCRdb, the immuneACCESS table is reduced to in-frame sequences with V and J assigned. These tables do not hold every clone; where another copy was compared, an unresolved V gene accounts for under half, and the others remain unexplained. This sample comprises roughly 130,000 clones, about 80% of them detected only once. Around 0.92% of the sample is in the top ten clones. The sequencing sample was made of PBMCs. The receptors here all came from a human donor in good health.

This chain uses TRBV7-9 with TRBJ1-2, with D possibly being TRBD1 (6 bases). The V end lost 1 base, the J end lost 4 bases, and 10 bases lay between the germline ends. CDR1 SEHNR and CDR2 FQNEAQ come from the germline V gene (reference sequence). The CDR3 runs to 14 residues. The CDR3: CASSLGQGLYGYTF. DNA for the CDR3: TGTGCCAGCAGCTTAGGTCAGGGGCTCTATGGCTACACCTTC.

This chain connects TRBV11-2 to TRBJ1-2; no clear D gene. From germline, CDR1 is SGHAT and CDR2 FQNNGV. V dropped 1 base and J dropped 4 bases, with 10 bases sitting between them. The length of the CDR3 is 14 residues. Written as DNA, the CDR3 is TGTGCCAGCAGCTTAGGGCGTGGGAGCTATGGCTACACCTTC. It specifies CASSLGRGSYGYTF.

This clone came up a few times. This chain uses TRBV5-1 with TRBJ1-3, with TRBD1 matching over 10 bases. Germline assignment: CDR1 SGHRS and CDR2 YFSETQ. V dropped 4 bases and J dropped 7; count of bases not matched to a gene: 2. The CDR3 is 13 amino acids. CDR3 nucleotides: TGCGCCAGCAGCGTGGGACAGGGGAACACCATATATTTT. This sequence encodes CASSVGQGNTIYF.